The rows below give T cell receptor beta chains drawn from one sample of a study of cytomegalovirus exposure and HLA in healthy donors. Some clones are missing from TCRdb's copy, which holds only in-frame ones; the method was immunoSEQ multiplex PCR. The sample has about 130,000 clones, roughly 77% seen once. The sequencing input was PBMCs. The receptor source for this set is a woman younger than 45 in good health and CMV-seronegative. The conserved cysteine and the conserved F or W are not part of the CDR3 here.

>TRBV7-2|TRBJ1-5
ASSLEGYGNQPQH
>TRBV2|TRBJ1-2
ASRADDRGYGYT
>TRBV5-1|TRBJ2-3
ASSDSSDTQY
>TRBV7-2|TRBJ2-5
ASSVTSGYQETQY
>TRBV6-1|TRBJ1-4
ASSFTGGMNEKLF
>TRBV4-2|TRBJ1-2
ASSQDLNRANYGYT
>TRBV7-7|TRBJ2-5
ASSPRPSGSLETQY
>TRBV7-9|TRBJ2-1
ASIKGADSYNEQF
>TRBV4-3|TRBJ2-7
ASSQDSEGTLQQY
>TRBV7-2|TRBJ2-7
ASRRGLSNYEQY
>TRBV19|TRBJ2-7
ASTSGNSYEQY
>TRBV4-2|TRBJ1-4
ASRGSDEKLF
>TRBV18|TRBJ1-5
ASSPPGGGQPQH
>TRBV12-5|TRBJ1-5
ARNRDFPVSNQPQH
>TRBV11-3|TRBJ2-7
ASSSSFSGRSSYEQY
>TRBV29-1|TRBJ2-1
SVEERAGVGNEQF
>TRBV11-3|TRBJ2-6
ASSLGTDTSGANVLT
>TRBV6-1|TRBJ2-7
ASSEVYSPYEQY
>TRBV4-2|TRBJ2-7
ASSQAGGAGQY
>TRBV5-4|TRBJ2-4
ASSSPTVAKNIQY
>TRBV27|TRBJ2-7
ASSLGLAYEQY
>TRBV30|TRBJ1-2
AWSAHLVHGYT
>TRBV6-1|TRBJ2-7
ASSLSGSYEQY